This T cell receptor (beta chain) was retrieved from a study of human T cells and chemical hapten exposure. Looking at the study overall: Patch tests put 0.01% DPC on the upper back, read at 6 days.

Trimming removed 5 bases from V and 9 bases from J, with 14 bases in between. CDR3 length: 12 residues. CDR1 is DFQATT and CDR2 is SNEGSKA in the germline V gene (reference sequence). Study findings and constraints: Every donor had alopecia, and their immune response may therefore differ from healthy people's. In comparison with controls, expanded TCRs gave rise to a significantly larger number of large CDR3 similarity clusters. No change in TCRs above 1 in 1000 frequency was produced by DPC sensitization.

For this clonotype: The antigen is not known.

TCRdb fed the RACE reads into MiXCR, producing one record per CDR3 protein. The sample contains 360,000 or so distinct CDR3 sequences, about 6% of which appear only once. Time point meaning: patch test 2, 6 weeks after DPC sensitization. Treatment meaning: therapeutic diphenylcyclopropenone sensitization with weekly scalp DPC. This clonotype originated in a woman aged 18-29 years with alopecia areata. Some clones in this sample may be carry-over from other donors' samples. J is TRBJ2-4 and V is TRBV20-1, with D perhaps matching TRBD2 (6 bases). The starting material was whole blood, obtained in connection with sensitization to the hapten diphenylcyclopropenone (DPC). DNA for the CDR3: TGCAGTGCTCAAACTAGCATCGGCATTCAGTACTTC. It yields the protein CSAQTSIGIQYF.